These T cell receptor beta chains were read from a single sample in a study of OX40 agonist ivuxolimab in advanced cancers. This table comes from immunoSEQ multiplex PCR, and its TCRdb copy is limited to in-frame clones, with some not included. The sample consists of some 96,000 clones, 89% of them appearing once. The sequenced sample was CD4+ or CD8+ T cells sorted from blood, obtained in a trial of the OX40 agonist ivuxolimab. These receptors all stem from an adult with an advanced solid tumor such as melanoma, head and neck, liver or kidney cancer. Each CDR3 is given with its conserved first and last residue. Each record gives: CDR3 protein, CDR3 DNA, clone size, J gene, V gene, D gene. The D gene is left open where the match is weak. Only some rows state a clone size, as once, few, many or a class for expanded clones.

cdr3_aa: CASSERGGWTEAFF
cdr3_nt: TGTGCCAGCAGTGAAAGGGGAGGTTGGACTGAAGCTTTCTTT
clone_size: -
j_call: TRBJ1-1
v_call: TRBV6-1
d_call: -

cdr3_aa: CASSAGTGDGDTQYF
cdr3_nt: TGCGCCAGCAGCGCGGGGACAGGGGACGGGGATACGCAGTATTTT
clone_size: -
j_call: TRBJ2-3
v_call: TRBV5-1
d_call: TRBD1

cdr3_aa: CASSDDRGLEETQYF
cdr3_nt: TGTGCCAGCAGTGATGACAGGGGATTGGAGGAGACCCAGTACTTC
clone_size: -
j_call: TRBJ2-5
v_call: TRBV2
d_call: TRBD1

cdr3_aa: CASSPGQGAIYNEQFF
cdr3_nt: TGTGCCAGCAGCCCCGGACAGGGCGCTATCTACAATGAGCAGTTCTTC
clone_size: -
j_call: TRBJ2-1
v_call: TRBV7-3
d_call: TRBD1

cdr3_aa: CASSQPGQGGYGYTF
cdr3_nt: TGCGCCAGCAGCCAACCGGGACAGGGTGGTTATGGCTACACCTTC
clone_size: -
j_call: TRBJ1-2
v_call: TRBV4-1
d_call: TRBD1

cdr3_aa: CASSLGDVGLYNEQFF
cdr3_nt: TGTGCCAGCAGCTTGGGGGATGTGGGGTTGTACAATGAGCAGTTCTTC
clone_size: once
j_call: TRBJ2-1
v_call: TRBV7-9
d_call: -

cdr3_aa: CASSFNPPTANEQFF
cdr3_nt: TGTGCCAGCAGCTTCAACCCCCCGACGGCCAATGAGCAGTTCTTC
clone_size: -
j_call: TRBJ2-1
v_call: TRBV7-9
d_call: -

cdr3_aa: CASQIVRTGGNEQFF
cdr3_nt: TGTGCCAGTCAAATTGTAAGGACAGGGGGCAATGAGCAGTTCTTC
clone_size: -
j_call: TRBJ2-1
v_call: TRBV19
d_call: TRBD1

cdr3_aa: CASSQTGGTEAFF
cdr3_nt: TGTGCCAGCAGCCAAACAGGGGGCACTGAAGCTTTCTTT
clone_size: -
j_call: TRBJ1-1
v_call: TRBV7-9
d_call: TRBD1

cdr3_aa: CASSYLDRNYGYTF
cdr3_nt: TGTGCCAGCAGTTACTTGGACAGGAACTATGGCTACACCTTC
clone_size: -
j_call: TRBJ1-2
v_call: TRBV6-5
d_call: TRBD1

cdr3_aa: CASADGTSIHEQYF
cdr3_nt: TGTGCCAGCGCTGATGGGACTAGCATCCACGAGCAGTACTTC
clone_size: -
j_call: TRBJ2-7
v_call: TRBV28
d_call: TRBD2

cdr3_aa: CASSQPAGGYNEQFF
cdr3_nt: TGTGCCAGCAGCCAGCCAGCGGGGGGGTACAATGAGCAGTTCTTC
clone_size: -
j_call: TRBJ2-1
v_call: TRBV6-6
d_call: TRBD2

cdr3_aa: CASNRQSSYNSPLHF
cdr3_nt: TGTGCCAGCAATAGACAGAGCTCCTATAATTCACCCCTCCACTTT
clone_size: -
j_call: TRBJ1-6
v_call: TRBV6-1
d_call: -

cdr3_aa: CASRSLGAGVVYNEQFF
cdr3_nt: TGTGCCAGCAGATCCCTGGGGGCGGGAGTGGTCTACAATGAGCAGTTCTTC
clone_size: once
j_call: TRBJ2-1
v_call: TRBV2
d_call: -

cdr3_aa: CASSLEGTGKQFF
cdr3_nt: TGTGCCAGCAGCTTGGAGGGGACAGGAAAGCAGTTCTTC
clone_size: -
j_call: TRBJ2-1
v_call: TRBV5-4
d_call: TRBD1

cdr3_aa: CASSYEGYTEAFF
cdr3_nt: TGTGCCAGCAGTTACGAGGGGTACACTGAAGCTTTCTTT
clone_size: few
j_call: TRBJ1-1
v_call: TRBV6-5
d_call: -

cdr3_aa: CASSLTDSYNEQFF
cdr3_nt: TGTGCCAGCAGCTTAACGGATTCCTACAATGAGCAGTTCTTC
clone_size: -
j_call: TRBJ2-1
v_call: TRBV11-3
d_call: -

cdr3_aa: CASSVGRGRNTGELFF
cdr3_nt: TGTGCCAGCAGCGTGGGCAGGGGACGTAACACCGGGGAGCTGTTTTTT
clone_size: -
j_call: TRBJ2-2
v_call: TRBV9
d_call: -

cdr3_aa: CASSLLGLDTGELFF
cdr3_nt: TGTGCCAGCAGTTTATTGGGGTTGGACACCGGGGAGCTGTTTTTT
clone_size: few
j_call: TRBJ2-2
v_call: TRBV28
d_call: -

cdr3_aa: CASDHRRTGNTIYF
cdr3_nt: TGTGCCAGCGACCACAGGAGGACTGGAAACACCATATATTTT
clone_size: -
j_call: TRBJ1-3
v_call: TRBV6-1
d_call: -

cdr3_aa: CASSSSTDTQYF
cdr3_nt: TGTGCCAGCAGTTCTAGCACAGATACGCAGTATTTT
clone_size: -
j_call: TRBJ2-3
v_call: TRBV5-4
d_call: -

cdr3_aa: CASSSTGLETQYF
cdr3_nt: TGTGCCAGCAGCTCTACAGGGTTGGAGACCCAGTACTTC
clone_size: once
j_call: TRBJ2-5
v_call: TRBV5-8
d_call: -

cdr3_aa: CASSLGATTDTQYF
cdr3_nt: TGTGCCAGCAGTTTAGGAGCAACCACAGATACGCAGTATTTT
clone_size: once
j_call: TRBJ2-3
v_call: TRBV28
d_call: -

cdr3_aa: CSVDRGRETQYF
cdr3_nt: TGCAGCGTGGACAGGGGACGGGAGACCCAGTACTTC
clone_size: -
j_call: TRBJ2-5
v_call: TRBV29-1
d_call: TRBD1

cdr3_aa: CAISESTGVAGELFF
cdr3_nt: TGTGCCATCAGTGAGTCTACAGGGGTCGCCGGGGAGCTGTTTTTT
clone_size: -
j_call: TRBJ2-2
v_call: TRBV10-3
d_call: TRBD1